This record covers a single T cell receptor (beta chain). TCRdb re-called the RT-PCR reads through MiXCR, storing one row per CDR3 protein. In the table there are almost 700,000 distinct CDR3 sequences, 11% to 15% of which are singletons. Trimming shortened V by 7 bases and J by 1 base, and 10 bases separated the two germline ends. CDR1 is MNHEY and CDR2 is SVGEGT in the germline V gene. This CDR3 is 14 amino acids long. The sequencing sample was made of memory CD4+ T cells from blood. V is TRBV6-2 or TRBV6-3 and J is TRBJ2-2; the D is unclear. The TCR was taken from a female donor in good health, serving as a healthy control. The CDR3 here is CASIDELNTGELFF. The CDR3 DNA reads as TGTGCCAGCATAGATGAGCTGAACACCGGGGAGCTGTTTTTT.